The T cell receptor beta chain under discussion was sequenced for a study of cytomegalovirus exposure and HLA in healthy donors (dated by TCRdb to about 2017). General notes on the study: A later analysis indicated that the 120 validation repertoires were generated on the platform also employed for the 700 or so repertoires of the first cohort. The study aimed to test whether signatures of past pathogen exposure could be identified by cataloging public T cell receptors. High-throughput TCR immunosequencing, statistical association of individual TCRs with disease status, and machine learning were combined to predict cytomegalovirus infection status. Besides the first cohort of 666 subjects, a separate validation cohort made up of around 120 different subjects was used.

A note on this clone: The clone's antigen remains unknown. Per-base quality was not reported, and no clone a single base away is much larger than it.

The full study reports these points: All 120 or so repertoires were used to score co-occurrence in the validation cohort in a later analysis, because that analysis had no HLA typing for the cohort. According to the authors, the approach could potentially be generalized to other disease states and immunological phenotypes. In a later analysis, TCRs clustered in the first cohort were found to also tend to co-occur in the 120 or so validation repertoires, with 90% to 95% of cluster scores above 0. While some public TCRs were present in many individuals, most TCR sequences turned up only very rarely across donors. The study listed 150 to 200 TCR beta chains as associated with cytomegalovirus. The classifier was reported to diagnose cytomegalovirus status with high specificity and sensitivity in both the original and validation cohorts. In vitro tests confirmed that a few of the cytomegalovirus-associated TCR beta chains recognize cytomegalovirus antigens.

The donors belonged to the validation cohort of roughly 120 subjects, which was separate from the roughly 670-subject first cohort. Receptors were amplified or captured by the immunoSEQ multiplex PCR assay. Concerning the study's data processing: A statistical classification framework was built to diagnose cytomegalovirus status from the catalog of TCR beta chain sequences. The clones in this table, taken by TCRdb from immuneACCESS, are in-frame only. Not every clone is retained; where verified, under half of the shortfall comes from an unresolved V gene, and the cause of the rest is unknown. The V and J calls and clone size were taken over from that table, and D and trimming were inferred from the DNA. A total of about 56,000 clones appear in this sample, approximately 93% of them only once. Roughly 1.8% of the sample comes from the top ten. This clonotype was obtained from a woman younger than 30 in good health and CMV-seropositive. Sequencing input: PBMCs.

Here is the DNA: TGTGCCAGCATGAGGGGGGGCCGGCCAGATACGCAGTATTTT. Translated, this is CASMRGGRPDTQYF. The chain links TRBV6-5 with TRBJ2-3; possibly the D gene is TRBD2, per 7 matching bases. The CDR1 and CDR2 encoded by the germline V gene are MNHEY and SVGAGI. The CDR3 measures 14 amino acids from cysteine to phenylalanine. The only DNA kept is the CDR3, 42 bases in frame from the first base. A distance of 15 bases separates the germline ends of V and J, which lose 7 bases and 4 bases respectively.